The rows below give T cell receptor beta chains drawn from one sample of a study of T-cell memory formation after mild COVID-19. One entry per CDR3 protein results from TCRdb running MiXCR on the 5' RACE reads. This table has about 350,000 distinct CDR3 sequences, 25% to 30% appearing once. The sample consisted of PBMCs or a T cell subset sorted from them (not recorded which). Every receptor here comes from an adult woman who had mild COVID-19 (a few samples of this study predate the infection). Cell type and time point are not known. CDR3s include the opening cysteine and the closing phenylalanine or tryptophan. D genes are given only for firm matches. The listing skips clone size in some rows; elsewhere it reads once, few, many or a size class.

J	D	size	V	CDR3	DNA
TRBJ2-3	.	.	TRBV6-5	CASSKYRVDTQYF	TGTGCCAGCAGTAAATACAGGGTAGATACGCAGTATTTT
TRBJ1-5	.	.	TRBV20-1	CSAGTDQPQHF	TGCAGTGCTGGGACTGATCAGCCCCAGCATTTT
TRBJ2-7	.	many	TRBV15	CATSRDRSYEQYF	TGTGCCACCAGCAGAGACAGATCCTACGAGCAGTACTTC
TRBJ2-5	TRBD2	.	TRBV7-8	CASSLWLAGGAGETQYF	TGTGCCAGCAGCTTATGGCTAGCGGGAGGCGCAGGGGAGACCCAGTACTTC
TRBJ2-1	TRBD2	few	TRBV7-2	CASSPRGLGGRIAYNEQFF	TGTGCCAGCAGCCCCAGGGGTTTGGGCGGGAGGATCGCCTACAATGAGCAGTTCTTC
TRBJ2-7	.	few	TRBV9	CASSVGDVYYEQYF	TGTGCCAGCAGCGTAGGAGACGTATACTACGAGCAGTACTTC
TRBJ2-1	TRBD2	few	TRBV4-2	CASSRTWGLDRDEQFF	TGTGCCAGCAGCCGGACTTGGGGACTAGACCGCGATGAGCAGTTCTTC
TRBJ1-1	.	few	TRBV5-1	CASSLDKGSAFF	TGCGCCAGCAGCTTGGACAAGGGGTCGGCTTTCTTT
TRBJ2-1	.	few	TRBV24-1	CATSPLTENNEQFF	TGTGCCACCAGTCCCCTGACAGAAAACAATGAGCAGTTCTTC
TRBJ1-1	.	few	TRBV7-9	CASSHEGRITEAFF	TGTGCCAGCAGCCATGAGGGGCGCATCACTGAAGCTTTCTTT
TRBJ1-2	.	once	TRBV10-3	CAISAGQGRGYTF	TGTGCCATCAGTGCTGGGCAGGGACGTGGCTACACCTTC
TRBJ1-1	.	.	TRBV11-2	CASSRVPTFMNTEAFF	TGTGCCAGCAGTCGAGTTCCTACCTTCATGAACACTGAAGCTTTCTTT
TRBJ1-2	.	.	TRBV18	CASSPSQGFGYTF	TGTGCCAGCTCACCGTCGCAGGGCTTTGGCTACACCTTC
TRBJ2-5	.	.	TRBV10-3	CAISKDRETQYF	TGTGCCATCAGTAAGGACAGAGAGACCCAGTACTTC
TRBJ1-2	.	few	TRBV6-1	CASSASPGYGYTF	TGTGCCAGCAGTGCCAGTCCGGGATATGGCTACACCTTC
TRBJ1-4	.	.	TRBV4-1	CASSQDGAGYEKLFF	TGCGCCAGCAGCCAAGATGGTGCCGGGTATGAAAAACTGTTTTTT